This T cell receptor (beta chain) was sequenced in a study of blood T cell repertoires in COVID-19 (dated by TCRdb to the early 2020s). Turning to the overall study: The collaborator samples originated in the United States, Italy and Spain and spanned the acute and convalescent phases of COVID-19. The repertoires were made available in a free public database intended to serve as a resource for research on the immune response to SARS-CoV-2. Where available, HLA class I and class II types were taken from metadata supplied by the sample provider and were not determined by assay-based typing. Subjects who had been exposed to COVID-19, were actively infected with it, or had recovered from it provided the deeply sampled blood TCRbeta repertoires that made up the dataset. The material from the prospective study consisted of cDNA or gDNA derived from T cells, B-cell-depleted T cells, or PBMCs. Nearly every sample came with metadata listing a de-identified subject ID, COVID-19 status, age in years and sex. Samples came from the ongoing ImmuneRACE study (first 160 participants) plus 1,254 subjects from 6 global collaborators.

Points on this clone: Its antigen is unknown. Base-call qualities are not available, and no considerably larger clone is one nucleotide away.

Overall results and qualifications from the work: Clinical and demographic metadata were provided uncurated, with the amount varying by source and participant.

Collaborating institutions collected whole blood in K2EDTA tubes following their own protocols. Collaborator samples were shipped for TCRbeta analysis as frozen whole blood, isolated PBMCs, or DNA extracted from either sample type. The CDR3 measures 12 amino acids from cysteine to phenylalanine. CDR3 DNA only is kept here, 36 bases in frame from base 1. V drops 5 bases and J drops 5 bases, leaving 10 bases in between. The immunoSEQ Assay, a bias-controlled multiplex PCR, was used to amplify TCRbeta CDR3 regions from genomic DNA. The study's own analysis went as follows. Nucleated cell counts per sample were estimated from amplification of reference gene primers within the assay. To quantify the absolute abundance of each unique TCRbeta CDR3 rearrangement, sequence reads were collapsed and filtered. For each sample, productive Simpson clonality was calculated as the square root of Simpson's diversity index over productive rearrangements. This is the immuneACCESS table as TCRdb keeps it, with only in-frame sequences that have V and J called. A part of the clones is gone; compared with another copy, unresolved V genes explain less than half, and the rest is unexplained. The DNA was the basis for D and trimming; V, J and clone size are from that table. Within this sample are some 50,000 clones, with approximately 88% of them counted one time only. The ten largest clones add up to about 4.2% of the sample.

The origin of this receptor is a man aged 45 to 65 with active COVID-19. The sample consisted of peripheral blood. Recombination joined TRBV12-3 or TRBV12-4 with TRBJ2-7; too little of a D gene remains to name it. The DNA sequence is given as TGTGCCAGCAGTCCTGACAATAACGAGCAGTACTTC. Translated, it reads CASSPDNNEQYF.